A single sample gave rise to the 13 T cell receptor beta chains below, sequenced in a study of blood T cell repertoires in COVID-19 (dated by TCRdb to the early 2020s). Receptor amplification or capture employed the immunoSEQ multiplex PCR assay. Held by TCRdb, this immuneACCESS table contains in-frame sequences only and omits some clones. Under half of the omission traces to an unresolved V gene where checked; the cause of the rest is unknown. The sample table contains 190,000 or so clones; only one count was recorded for 70% to 90% of them. The ten largest clonotypes hold 9.8% of the sample. The sample comprised peripheral blood. The receptor set was obtained from a woman aged 80 or older with acute or convalescent COVID-19.

In this sample, this clone turned up once. The rearrangement uses TRBV5-1 and TRBJ2-1; 7 bases map to TRBD2. After removal of 4 bases from V and 3 bases from J, the junction contained 4 bases not matched to a gene. CDR1 and CDR2 from the germline V gene are SGHRS and YFSETQ. The CDR3 extends over 14 amino acids. CDR3 in amino acids: CASSGGTNYNEQFF. The CDR3, as DNA: TGCGCCAGCAGCGGCGGGACTAACTACAATGAGCAGTTCTTC.

The chain couples TRBV5-4 to TRBJ2-7, with a tentative D call TRBD1 (6 bases). Germline CDR1 reads SGHNT; CDR2 reads YYREEE (reference sequence). V lost 4 bases, J lost 4 bases, and 18 bases lay in between. This CDR3 is 15 amino acids long. CDR3: CASSPGGGMVYEQYF. CDR3 DNA: TGTGCCAGCAGCCCTGGGGGCGGTATGGTTTACGAGCAGTACTTC.

The chain employs TRBV5-1 and TRBJ2-3; TRBD2 matches at 10 bases. This CDR3 comprises 17 residues. Germline V gene lookup returns CDR1 SGHRS and CDR2 YFSETQ. V shed 0 bases and J 2 bases; nucleotides not matched to a gene: 6. CDR3 region: CASSLGLAGVVTDTQYF. The DNA for the CDR3 is TGCGCCAGCAGCTTGGGGCTAGCGGGGGTCGTCACAGATACGCAGTATTTT.

This clone occurred a few times. The chain links TRBV2 to TRBJ1-4, with TRBD1 as a possible D gene (5 bases). V shed 10 bases and J shed 10 bases, with 19 bases lying between them. The germline CDR1 and CDR2 sequences are SNHLY and FYNNEI. The CDR3 has 13 residues. CDR3 region: CATTRDPGGKLFF. The CDR3 nucleotides read TGTGCCACTACCCGGGACCCCGGGGGAAAACTGTTTTTT.

This clone was seen only a few times. The rearrangement uses TRBV7-8 and TRBJ1-1; D ambiguous. Trimming left V 0 bases short and J 1 base short, with 3 bases between. Germline CDR1 reads SGHVS; CDR2 reads FQNEAQ. This CDR3 region has 13 residues. CDR3 loop: CASSLAQNTEAFF. The CDR3 DNA follows: TGTGCCAGCAGCTTAGCACAGAACACTGAAGCTTTCTTT.

This chain connects TRBV3-1 (or the pseudogene TRBV3-2) to TRBJ2-1, with TRBD1 matching 7 bases. The CDR3 runs to 15 residues. With 1 base clipped from V and 2 bases from J, the junction kept 2 bases outside the gene matches. Germline CDR1 reads LGHDT; CDR2 reads YNNKEL (reference sequence). The CDR3 DNA is TGTGCCAGCAGCCAAGGACAGGGCCCCTACAATGAGCAGTTCTTC. Translated, it gives CASSQGQGPYNEQFF.

This chain uses TRBV25-1 with TRBJ2-1, with 9 nucleotides matching TRBD2. The V and J ends lost 2 bases and 4 bases, in that order; junction bases with no gene match: 0. This CDR3 has 14 amino acids. Germline V gene lookup returns CDR1 MGHDK and CDR2 SYGVNS. CDR3 residues: CASSEAGGYNEQFF. The CDR3 DNA follows: TGTGCCAGCAGTGAAGCGGGAGGGTACAATGAGCAGTTCTTC.

The CDR3 region has the DNA TGTGCCAGCAGCTCCACCGCGGGACAGACCTACGAGCAGTACTTC. It yields the protein CASSSTAGQTYEQYF. The chain uses TRBV7-2 and TRBJ2-7; D is possibly TRBD1 (7 bases). There are 15 residues in the CDR3. Germline CDR1 and CDR2: SGHTA and FQGNSA. Trimming left V 4 bases short and J 2 bases short, with 15 bases between.

This clone has only a few counts. Other DNA sequences in the same sample also yield this CDR3. The rearrangement links TRBV7-3 to TRBJ1-1; 11 nucleotides align to TRBD1. V was pared by 5 bases and J by 4 bases, with 3 bases of the junction left unmatched. CDR1 and CDR2 from the germline V gene are SGHTA and FQGTGA. This CDR3 comprises 14 residues. The CDR3 sequence: CASSPGTGGTEAFF. CDR3 coding DNA: TGTGCCAGCAGCCCTGGGACAGGGGGCACTGAAGCTTTCTTT.

V gene TRBV29-1 combines with J gene TRBJ1-3; 9 bases map to TRBD1. The germline V gene has CDR1 SQVTM and CDR2 ANQGSEA. The V gene end was trimmed by 4 bases and the J gene end by 5 bases; junction bases not matched to a gene: 6. This CDR3 contains 14 residues. The CDR3 DNA reads TGCAGCGTTGGGGACAGGGCCGGACGAAACACCATATATTTT. Protein product: CSVGDRAGRNTIYF.

The chain recombines TRBV27 with TRBJ2-1; TRBD1 might be the D (5 bases). CDR3 length equals 14 residues. Germline V gene lookup returns CDR1 MNHEY and CDR2 SMNVEV (reference sequence). V lost 7 bases to trimming and J lost 0 bases, with 10 bases between them. The CDR3 bases are TGTGCCAGCACCATGACAGACTCCTACAATGAGCAGTTCTTC. Its translation is CASTMTDSYNEQFF.

V is TRBV19 and J is TRBJ1-4, with 7 bases aligning to TRBD1. V lost 4 bases to trimming and J lost 4 bases; unmatched junction nucleotides: 6. This CDR3 comprises 15 residues. Germline loops: CDR1 LNHDA, CDR2 SQIVND (reference sequence). CDR3 bases: TGTGCCAGTAGTACTATACAGGGGAGTAATGAAAAACTGTTTTTT. Translated: CASSTIQGSNEKLFF.

The chain links TRBV19 to TRBJ2-5; TRBD2 aligns across 10 bases. Germline CDR1 reads LNHDA; CDR2 reads SQIVND (reference sequence). The CDR3 is 17 amino acids. The V gene end was trimmed by 1 base and the J gene end by 5 bases; junction bases not matched to a gene: 10. The CDR3 region has the DNA TGTGCCAGTAGTATAGGTGGGGCTAGCGGGGGCCGGGAGACCCAGTACTTC. Encoded protein: CASSIGGASGGRETQYF.